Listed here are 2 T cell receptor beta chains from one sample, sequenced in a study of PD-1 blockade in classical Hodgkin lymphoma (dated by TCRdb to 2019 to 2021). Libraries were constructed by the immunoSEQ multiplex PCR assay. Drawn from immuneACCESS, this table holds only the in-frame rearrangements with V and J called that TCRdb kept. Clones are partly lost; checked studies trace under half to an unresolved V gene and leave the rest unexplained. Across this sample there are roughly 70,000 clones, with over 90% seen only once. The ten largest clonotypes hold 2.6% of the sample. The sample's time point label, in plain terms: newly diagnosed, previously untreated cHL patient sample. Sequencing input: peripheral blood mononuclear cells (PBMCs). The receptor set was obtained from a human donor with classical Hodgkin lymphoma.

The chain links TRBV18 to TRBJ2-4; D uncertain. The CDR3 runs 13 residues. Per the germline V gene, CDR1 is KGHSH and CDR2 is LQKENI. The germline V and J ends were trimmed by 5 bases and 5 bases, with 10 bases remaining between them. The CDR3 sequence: CASSTTRENIQYF. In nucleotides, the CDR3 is TGTGCCAGCTCAACCACTCGTGAAAACATTCAGTACTTC.

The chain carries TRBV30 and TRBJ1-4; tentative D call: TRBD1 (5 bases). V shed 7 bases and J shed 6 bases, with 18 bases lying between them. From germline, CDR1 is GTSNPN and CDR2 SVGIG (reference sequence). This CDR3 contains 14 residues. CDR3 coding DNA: TGTGCCTCACCCCATATCCTGGGGGATGAAAAACTGTTTTTT. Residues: CASPHILGDEKLFF.